A single sample gave rise to the 25 T cell receptor beta chains below, sequenced in a study of blood T cells in healthy people across ages. Then a second PCR, running roughly 7 to 11 cycles, was carried out with a sample-barcoded 5' primer and a J-beta primer mix. Each CDR3 protein is one row after TCRdb ran MiXCR on the 5' RACE reads. The sample includes hundreds of thousands of distinct CDR3 sequences, approximately 50% seen only once; the top ten take about 32%. Sequencing was carried out using blood. The receptors here all came from a woman in her fifties or sixties in good health.

This rearrangement joins TRBV4-3 to TRBJ2-1; D gene unclear. CDR3 length: 12 residues. Trimming shortened V by 4 bases and J by 6 bases, and 7 bases separated the two germline ends. Germline assignment: CDR1 LGHNA and CDR2 YSLEER. The CDR3 loop reads CASSRTPNEQFF. For the CDR3, the DNA is TGCGCCAGCAGCCGAACTCCCAATGAGCAGTTCTTC.

Only a few counts were recorded for this clonotype. The chain recombines TRBV29-1 with TRBJ2-7; 7 positions agree with TRBD2. CDR1 and CDR2 from the germline V gene are SQVTM and ANQGSEA. J gave up 0 bases and V 6 bases, and 8 bases lay outside the gene matches. The CDR3 sequence is 14 residues long. The chain's CDR3 is CSVSGGGNSYEQYF. CDR3 in DNA: TGCAGCGTGTCGGGGGGAGGAAACTCCTACGAGCAGTACTTC.

This chain uses TRBV6-2 or TRBV6-3 with TRBJ2-5; maybe TRBD1 (6 bases). The J call may not be correct, given that the DNA end is closer to TRBJ2-7. The CDR3 runs 16 residues. Looked up from germline, CDR1 is MNHEY and CDR2 is SVGEGT. The chain's CDR3 is CASSYSSGASPYEQYF. In DNA form, the CDR3 reads TGTGCCAGCAGTTACTCATCAGGGGCCAGCCCTTACGAGCAGTACTTC.

The J gene is TRBJ2-7, the V gene TRBV5-1; D not resolved. The V gene lost 0 bases and the J gene lost 2 bases, with 12 bases spanning the gap. CDR1 and CDR2 from the germline V gene are SGHRS and YFSETQ. This CDR3 spans 15 amino acids. CDR3 residues: CASSLGLLGPYEQYF. As DNA, the CDR3 is TGCGCCAGCAGCTTGGGTCTTCTTGGCCCCTACGAGCAGTACTTC.

This clonotype was seen once. A clone one base away is much larger, so this may be a read error. The J gene is TRBJ2-1, the V gene TRBV2; 9 nucleotides line up with TRBD2. Per the germline V gene, CDR1 is SNHLY and CDR2 is FYNNEI. The CDR3 runs 15 residues. The CDR3 coding sequence is TGTCCCAGCAGTTATAGCGGGAGCTCCTACAATGAGCAGTTCTTC. Translating gives CPSSYSGSSYNEQFF. Drawing the rest from reference TRBV2 and TRBJ2-1, the complete variable domain is EPEVTQTPSHQVTQMGQEVILRCVPISNHLYFYWYRQILGQKVEFLVSFYNNEISEKSEIFDDQFSVERPDGSNFTLKIRSTKLEDSAMYFCPSSYSGSSYNEQFFGPGTRLTVL.

This clonotype occurred many times. The gene calls are TRBV18 and TRBJ2-5, with D hard to call. V was cut by 5 bases and J by 5 bases, with 12 bases left in between. The germline CDR1 and CDR2 sequences are KGHSH and LQKENI. The CDR3 runs 13 residues. This CDR3 is CASSAHLGETQYF. The CDR3 region has the DNA TGTGCCAGCTCAGCCCACTTGGGCGAGACCCAGTACTTC. The full variable domain, in which reference TRBV18 and TRBJ2-5 provide the parts outside the CDR3, is NAGVMQNPRHLVRRRGQEARLRCSPMKGHSHVYWYRQLPEEGLKFMVYLQKENIIDESGMPKERFSAEFPKEGPSILRIQQVVRGDSAAYFCASSAHLGETQYFGPGTRLLVL.

Comments on this clonotype: The junction shows a germline mismatch at one end, possibly a read error. The CDR3, as DNA: TGTGCCATCCGTGAAAGCTCTGGAAACACCATATATTTT. Its protein product is CAIRESSGNTIYF. The chain is built from TRBV10-3 and TRBJ1-3; no reliable D call. The CDR3 has 13 residues. Per the germline V gene, CDR1 is ENHRY and CDR2 is SYGVKD.

The J gene is TRBJ2-1, the V gene TRBV2; no clear D gene. The ends were cut back, 6 bases at V and 7 bases at J, with 10 bases in the middle. The germline gives CDR1 SNHLY, CDR2 FYNNEI. The CDR3 contains 12 residues. Here the CDR3 DNA reads TGTGCCAGCAGACGTAGTAGGAATGAGCAGTTCTTC. Translating gives CASRRSRNEQFF.

This clonotype came up a few times. The chain combines TRBV13 with TRBJ2-5; D remains ambiguous. The CDR3 sequence is 15 residues long. Trimming pared 5 bases from V and 4 bases from J, leaving 17 bases between. Per the germline V gene, CDR1 is PRHDT and CDR2 is FYEKMQ (reference sequence). The CDR3 region has the DNA TGTGCCAGCAGCCTCCAGACTGTACCCGGAGAGACCCAGTACTTC. Protein sequence: CASSLQTVPGETQYF.

V usage is TRBV7-9 and J usage is TRBJ2-3; TRBD1 matches at 7 bases. CDR3 length: 16 residues. Germline V gene lookup returns CDR1 SEHNR and CDR2 FQNEAQ (reference sequence). Germline trimming cut 4 bases from V and 4 bases from J; bases unmatched to any gene: 11. Written as DNA, the CDR3 is TGTGCCAGCAGCTCGAACAGGGGTACAGGAGCAGATACGCAGTATTTT. Translated: CASSSNRGTGADTQYF.

This clonotype was seen a few times. The V call is TRBV3-1, the J call TRBJ1-2; maybe TRBD1 (5 bases). V was cut by 4 bases and J by 3 bases, with 12 bases left in between. The CDR3 totals 14 residues. Germline CDR1 LGHDT, CDR2 YNNKEL (reference sequence). The CDR3 DNA sequence: TGTGCCAGCAGCCCGCCGGGACTTTACTATGGCTACACCTTC. It codes for CASSPPGLYYGYTF.

This clonotype was picked up a small number of times. This chain connects TRBV9 to TRBJ2-5, with TRBD2 identical over 11 bases. Trimming at V came to 3 bases and at J to 7 bases, leaving 2 bases not matched to a gene. Germline CDR1 reads SGDLS; CDR2 reads YYNGEE. The CDR3 has 13 amino acids. CDR3 nucleotide sequence: TGTGCCAGCAGCGGGGGACTAGCGGCGACCCAGTACTTC. It is translated as CASSGGLAATQYF.

The gene calls are TRBV5-1 and TRBJ1-5; no clear D gene. The CDR3 is made up of 14 amino acids. Germline V gene lookup returns CDR1 SGHRS and CDR2 YFSETQ. V was cut by 4 bases and J by 4 bases, with 12 bases left in between. The DNA for the CDR3 is TGCGCCAGCAGCGTGGGAGGGCAGAATCAGCCCCAGCATTTT. Protein product: CASSVGGQNQPQHF.

The CDR3 reads CATSRTGATNEKLFF. CDR3 bases: TGTGCCACCAGCCGAACCGGGGCAACTAATGAAAAACTGTTTTTT. J is TRBJ1-4 and V is TRBV15; D gene uncertain. Trimming shortened V by 5 bases and J by 0 bases, and 10 bases separated the two germline ends. Germline-derived CDR1 and CDR2 are LNHNV and YYDKDF (reference sequence). The CDR3 extends over 15 amino acids.

The genes are TRBV6-1 and TRBJ2-1; no reliable D call. The CDR3 covers 15 residues. Trimming pared 6 bases from V and 3 bases from J, leaving 15 bases between. Germline V CDR1 and CDR2: MNHNS, SASEGT. CDR3 sequence reads: CASRAHAALYNEQFF. The CDR3 nucleotides read TGTGCCAGCAGGGCGCACGCGGCCCTCTACAATGAGCAGTTCTTC.

The rearrangement uses TRBV27 and TRBJ2-3, with 11 bases that match TRBD2. The CDR3 has 16 residues. The V and J ends lost 6 bases and 0 bases, in that order; junction bases with no gene match: 5. Germline values: CDR1 MNHEY, CDR2 SMNVEV (reference sequence). The CDR3 region is CASRSTSGKSTDTQYF. CDR3 DNA: TGTGCCAGCAGGTCGACTAGCGGGAAGAGCACAGATACGCAGTATTTT.

J is TRBJ1-2 and V is TRBV27; TRBD1 matches at 7 bases. V lost 4 bases, J lost 2 bases, and 10 bases stayed unmatched. Germline CDR1 and CDR2: MNHEY and SMNVEV (reference sequence). The CDR3 consists of 16 residues. DNA of the CDR3: TGTGCCAGCAGTTCAAATCAAGGGGGCGCAAACTATGGCTACACCTTC. It codes for CASSSNQGGANYGYTF.

The rearrangement joins TRBV7-3 to TRBJ2-2, with D unclear. The CDR3 contains 14 residues. V was trimmed by 4 bases and J by 1 base, leaving 7 bases between them. Germline V gives CDR1 SGHTA, CDR2 FQGTGA. The CDR3 reads CASSSFLNTGELFF. The CDR3 region has the DNA TGTGCCAGCAGCTCATTCCTGAACACCGGGGAGCTGTTTTTT.

As to this clonotype: Being one base from a much bigger clone, this may be a read error. The chain joins TRBV20-1 to TRBJ2-2; TRBD2 agrees at 8 bases. The CDR3 is 14 amino acids. With 5 bases clipped from V and 6 bases from J, the junction kept 8 bases outside the gene matches. Looked up from germline, CDR1 is DFQATT and CDR2 is SNEGSKA (reference sequence). CDR3 DNA: TGCAGTGCTTGTCCGGGACTAGAAGCCGGGGAGCTGTTTTTT. It is translated as CSACPGLEAGELFF.

The J gene is TRBJ1-1, the V gene TRBV10-3; weak D call: TRBD1 (6 bases). The CDR3 contains 13 residues. CDR1 and CDR2 (germline): ENHRY, SYGVKD. Deletions cut 8 bases from V and 0 bases from J, with 10 bases between. CDR3 sequence (DNA): TGTGCCATCCGCTCAGGGGTGAACACTGAAGCTTTCTTT. Translation: CAIRSGVNTEAFF.

This clonotype was counted between two and nine times. The V gene is TRBV7-6, the J gene TRBJ1-6; weak D call: TRBD1 (6 bases). The CDR3 consists of 14 residues. Trimming pared 5 bases from V and 10 bases from J, leaving 15 bases between. CDR1 SGHVS and CDR2 FNYEAQ come from the germline V gene. The CDR3 loop is CASSRQEGTSPLHF. CDR3 DNA sequence: TGTGCCAGCAGCAGACAGGAGGGCACCTCACCCCTCCACTTT. Variable domain in full (rest from reference TRBV7-6 and TRBJ1-6): GAGVSQSPRYKVTKRGQDVALRCDPISGHVSLYWYRQALGQGPEFLTYFNYEAQQDKSGLPNDRFSAERPEGSISTLTIQRTEQRDSAMYRCASSRQEGTSPLHFGNGTRLTVT.

This clonotype was seen repeatedly, ten times or more. The chain uses TRBV18 and TRBJ2-1, with TRBD1 matching over 9 bases. Germline V gene lookup returns CDR1 KGHSH and CDR2 LQKENI. This CDR3 spans 14 amino acids. With 4 bases clipped from V and 8 bases from J, the junction kept 6 bases outside the gene matches. Here the CDR3 DNA reads TGTGCCAGCTCACGAGGGGACAGGGTGGATGAGCAGTTCTTC. It codes for CASSRGDRVDEQFF. The complete variable domain, with remaining parts taken from reference TRBV18 and TRBJ2-1, reads NAGVMQNPRHLVRRRGQEARLRCSPMKGHSHVYWYRQLPEEGLKFMVYLQKENIIDESGMPKERFSAEFPKEGPSILRIQQVVRGDSAAYFCASSRGDRVDEQFFGPGTRLTVL.

The chain is built from TRBV5-1 and TRBJ2-7; TRBD2 agrees at 9 bases. Germline trimming cut 3 bases from V and 2 bases from J; bases unmatched to any gene: 15. The CDR3 has 18 residues. The germline V gene has CDR1 SGHRS and CDR2 YFSETQ. The CDR3 loop is CASSSRGRAGGLPYEQYF. The CDR3 bases are TGCGCCAGCAGCTCAAGGGGACGAGCGGGAGGCCTACCCTACGAGCAGTACTTC. Full variable domain (remainder filled in from reference TRBV5-1 and TRBJ2-7): KAGVTQTPRYLIKTRGQQVTLSCSPISGHRSVSWYQQTPGQGLQFLFEYFSETQRNKGNFPGRFSGRQFSNSRSEMNVSTLELGDSALYLCASSSRGRAGGLPYEQYFGPGTRLTVT.

The chain is built from TRBV20-1 and TRBJ1-1; 9 bases agree with TRBD1. CDR1 and CDR2 from the germline V gene are DFQATT and SNEGSKA (reference sequence). The CDR3 has 13 residues. With V trimmed by 2 bases and J by 11 bases, 9 bases remained unmatched. The CDR3 reads CSARPGQGWEAFF. The CDR3 coding sequence is TGCAGTGCTAGACCGGGACAGGGTTGGGAGGCTTTCTTT.

This chain joins TRBV7-2 and TRBJ2-4; D tentatively fits TRBD1 or TRBD2 (5 bases each). V was pared by 3 bases and J by 4 bases, with 16 bases between. This CDR3 has 16 amino acids. Germline CDR1 reads SGHTA; CDR2 reads FQGNSA. In DNA form, the CDR3 reads TGTGCCAGCAGCTTGAACGCGGGCAGGGAAAAAAACATTCAGTACTTC. As protein: CASSLNAGREKNIQYF.